This entry concerns a single T cell receptor beta chain. The antigen is unknown. The germline V gene encodes CDR1 DFQATT and CDR2 SNEGSKA (reference sequence). Trimming left V 5 bases short and J 7 bases short, with 17 bases between. The CDR3 contains 13 residues. TCRdb fed the RT-PCR reads into MiXCR, producing one record per CDR3 protein. The sample lists about 500,000 distinct CDR3 sequences; 7.2% were seen once. This sample was included in a study of response to subunit inactivated influenza vaccine. Overall study results and limits: Authors proposed each seasonal influenza vaccination draws in few new T cells.

This chain links TRBV20-1 with TRBJ2-5; D unclear. Material: PBMCs from blood, obtained around 25 months after vaccination. This clonotype was obtained from a man aged 50-75 years who received an inactivated influenza vaccine. The CDR3 region has the DNA TGCAGTGCTCGGGTTTTGGGCCCGGGGACCCAGTACTTC. This codes for CSARVLGPGTQYF.